These 13 T cell receptor beta chains were sequenced from one sample in a study of T cell changes during pregnancy in multiple sclerosis. Sequencing used immunoSEQ multiplex PCR; TCRdb keeps in-frame clones, though not all of them. The sample shows roughly 93,000 clones, around 90% of them seen only once. Sequencing was performed on peripheral blood, taken after pregnancy. These TCRs come from a female donor in good health, enrolled as a control in a pregnancy study.

The genes are TRBV7-8 and TRBJ2-3, with 9 bases matching TRBD1. CDR3 size: 18 residues. Trimming cost V 2 bases and J 4 bases; bases outside gene matches: 13. The germline V gene encodes CDR1 SGHVS and CDR2 FQNEAQ. The DNA of the CDR3 is TGTGCCAGCAGCTTAACGCGCGACCCCGACAGGGGGTCAGATACGCAGTATTTT. Its protein is CASSLTRDPDRGSDTQYF.

The V gene is TRBV6-5, the J gene TRBJ2-5; TRBD2 might be the D (6 bases). Trimming stripped 0 bases from V and 5 bases from J, with 13 bases between. Germline-derived CDR1 and CDR2 are MNHEY and SVGAGI. The CDR3 spans 15 residues. CDR3 sequence reads: CASSYSTTSSETQYF. The CDR3 coding sequence is TGTGCCAGCAGTTACTCGACGACTAGTTCGGAGACCCAGTACTTC.

The chain has TRBV28 and TRBJ2-7, with 7 bases that match TRBD1. CDR1 is MDHEN, CDR2 SYDVKM, per germline. The length of the CDR3 is 15 residues. V dropped 6 bases and J dropped 3; count of bases not matched to a gene: 11. The CDR3 reads CASSWDREVLYEQYF. In DNA, the CDR3 is TGTGCCAGCAGCTGGGACAGAGAAGTCCTCTACGAGCAGTACTTC.

The J gene is TRBJ2-1, the V gene TRBV27; TRBD2 matches 8 bases. The CDR3 covers 15 residues. V shed 2 bases and J 9 bases; nucleotides not matched to a gene: 9. The germline gives CDR1 MNHEY, CDR2 SMNVEV (reference sequence). CDR3 coding DNA: TGTGCCAGCAGTTTACGAGCGGGAGAAATAAGTGAGCAGTTCTTC. Translating gives CASSLRAGEISEQFF.

The chain uses TRBV7-9 and TRBJ1-2; D might be TRBD1 (5 bases). The V end lost 4 bases, the J end lost 3 bases, and 9 bases lay between the germline ends. The CDR3 spans 13 residues. Germline CDR1 reads SEHNR; CDR2 reads FQNEAQ (reference sequence). The CDR3 nucleotides read TGTGCCAGCAGCTCTTGGGGGGACTATGGCTACACCTTC. Its translation is CASSSWGDYGYTF. Filled out from reference TRBV7-9 and TRBJ1-2, the complete variable domain reads DTGVSQNPRHKITKRGQNVTFRCDPISEHNRLYWYRQTLGQGPEFLTYFQNEAQLEKSRLLSDRFSAERPKGSFSTLEIQRTEQGDSAMYLCASSSWGDYGYTFGSGTRLTVV.

This chain joins TRBV19 and TRBJ1-1; TRBD1 is a possible D gene (5 bases). Trimming cost V 3 bases and J 4 bases, with 15 bases left between them. CDR1 and CDR2 (germline): LNHDA, SQIVND (reference sequence). The CDR3 has 15 residues. The CDR3 loop is CASSITGGGSTEAFF. The CDR3, as DNA: TGTGCCAGTAGTATTACCGGGGGTGGGAGCACTGAAGCTTTCTTT.

This clone appeared a single time. The gene calls are TRBV19 and TRBJ1-5; unclear D gene. CDR3 size: 13 residues. The germline V gene has CDR1 LNHDA and CDR2 SQIVND (reference sequence). The V gene lost 6 bases and the J gene lost 0 bases, with 6 bases spanning the gap. Here the CDR3 DNA reads TGTGCCAGTAGCAGTCATAGCAATCAGCCCCAGCATTTT. Translation gives CASSSHSNQPQHF.

The chain carries TRBV6-1 and TRBJ1-5; 8 bases match TRBD1. This CDR3 has 14 residues. J gave up 6 bases and V 2 bases, and 3 bases lay outside the gene matches. Germline V gene data show CDR1 as MNHNS and CDR2 as SASEGT. The CDR3 nucleotides are TGTGCCAGCAGTGAAATGACAGGGGCTCAGCCCCAGCATTTT. It codes for CASSEMTGAQPQHF.

This clone has just a few counts. The chain has TRBV27 and TRBJ2-7; 7 positions match TRBD2. The germline gives CDR1 MNHEY, CDR2 SMNVEV (reference sequence). CDR3 length: 16 amino acids. The V gene end was trimmed by 4 bases and the J gene end by 2 bases; junction bases not matched to a gene: 11. The DNA for the CDR3 is TGTGCCAGCAGTTGGCTCGCGGGAGAAATCCCCTACGAGCAGTACTTC. Protein: CASSWLAGEIPYEQYF.

The V call is TRBV7-6, the J call TRBJ2-7; 13 nucleotides align to TRBD2. With 5 bases clipped from V and 3 bases from J, the junction kept 4 bases outside the gene matches. Per the germline V gene, CDR1 is SGHVS and CDR2 is FNYEAQ. This CDR3 contains 15 residues. The CDR3 here is CASSDGLAGVYEQYF. The CDR3 DNA sequence: TGTGCCAGCAGCGACGGACTAGCGGGAGTCTACGAGCAGTACTTC.

A single count supports this clone. The genes are TRBV6-5 and TRBJ2-3; unclear D gene. Looked up from germline, CDR1 is MNHEY and CDR2 is SVGAGI. V gave up 6 bases and J gave up 2 bases, with 3 bases separating them. The CDR3 extends over 11 amino acids. The DNA for the CDR3 is TGTGCCAGCAGGGCCACAGATACGCAGTATTTT. Protein product: CASRATDTQYF.

The rearrangement uses TRBV4-2 and TRBJ1-2, with 7 positions matching TRBD1. Trimming cost V 3 bases and J 3 bases; bases outside gene matches: 4. CDR3 length equals 14 residues. Germline V gene lookup returns CDR1 LGHNA and CDR2 YNFKEQ. CDR3 DNA sequence: TGTGCCAGCAGCCAGGCTGACAGGGACTATGGCTACACCTTC. Its translation: CASSQADRDYGYTF.

The chain is built from TRBV5-4 and TRBJ1-1; 7 bases are shared with TRBD1. The length of the CDR3 is 13 residues. CDR1 SGHNT and CDR2 YYREEE come from the germline V gene (reference sequence). Unmatched junction bases numbered 7, after V lost 5 bases and J lost 6 bases. The CDR3 region is CASRKTGTPEAFF. The DNA for the CDR3 is TGTGCCAGCAGAAAGACAGGGACCCCTGAAGCTTTCTTT.